This TCR beta chain was found in a study of blood T cell repertoires in COVID-19. At the level of the study: Italy, Spain and the United States were the sources of the convalescent and acute COVID-19 samples. PBMCs, B-cell-depleted T cells, or T cells provided the cDNA or gDNA that made up the material.

With regard to this clone: Other nucleotide sequences in the sample specify the same CDR3.

There are 12 residues in the CDR3. Germline V gene lookup returns CDR1 MNHEY and CDR2 SVGAGI. The V and J ends lost 6 bases and 2 bases respectively, with 8 bases between them. Method: immunoSEQ multiplex PCR; TCRdb's copy keeps in-frame clones and lacks some. Of 250,000 or so clones listed, 88% are singletons. V is TRBV6-5 and J is TRBJ2-7; D may be TRBD2 (6 bases). The clonotype comes from a man at least 80 years old with acute or convalescent COVID-19. Sequenced: peripheral blood. This CDR3 reads CASSRGAYEQYF. DNA for the CDR3: TGTGCCAGCAGCCGCGGGGCCTACGAGCAGTACTTC.